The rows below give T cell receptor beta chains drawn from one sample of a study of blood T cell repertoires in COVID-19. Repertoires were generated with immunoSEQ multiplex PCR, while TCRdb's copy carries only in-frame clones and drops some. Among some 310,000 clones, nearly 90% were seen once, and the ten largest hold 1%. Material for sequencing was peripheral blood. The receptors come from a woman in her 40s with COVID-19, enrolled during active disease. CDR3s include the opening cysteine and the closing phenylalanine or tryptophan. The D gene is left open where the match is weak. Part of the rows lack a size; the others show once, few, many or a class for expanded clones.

TGTGCCAGCAGCTTGGTTGGACAGGGGAGCGGCTACACCTTC | CASSLVGQGSGYTF | TRBV5-6 | few | TRBJ1-2 | TRBD1
TGTGCCAGCAGCCGTAGACGGGGGGCTGCCTACAATGAGCAGTTCTTC | CASSRRRGAAYNEQFF | TRBV5-8 | - | TRBJ2-1 | -
TGTGCCAGCAGCTCAGGGACAGGGGGTGTAAGCAATCAGCCCCAGCATTTT | CASSSGTGGVSNQPQHF | TRBV28 | - | TRBJ1-5 | TRBD1
TGTGCCTGGAGTGACGGGCAGGGGAATCAGCCCCAGCATTTT | CAWSDGQGNQPQHF | TRBV30 | - | TRBJ1-5 | -
TGTGCCAGCAGTGATCAGGGAGGCTACTATGGCTACACCTTC | CASSDQGGYYGYTF | TRBV2 | - | TRBJ1-2 | -
TGTGCCAGCAGCTTTGAATCCCGGTCTGGAAACACCATATATTTT | CASSFESRSGNTIYF | TRBV11-2 | - | TRBJ1-3 | -
TGCGCCAGCAGCCAAGCGACAGGGACCCAGCCCCAGCATTTT | CASSQATGTQPQHF | TRBV4-1 | - | TRBJ1-5 | TRBD1
TGTGCCAGCAGCTTGCAGGGAGGAGCTCCTAACTATGGCTACACCTTC | CASSLQGGAPNYGYTF | TRBV5-5 | once | TRBJ1-2 | -
TGTGCCAGTAGTATCAACCGGGACAGGGGGAACTATGGCTACACCTTC | CASSINRDRGNYGYTF | TRBV19 | few | TRBJ1-2 | TRBD1
TGCGCCAGCAGCCCAGGACTAGCGGGGCAGGGGGATACGCAGTATTTT | CASSPGLAGQGDTQYF | TRBV5-1 | - | TRBJ2-3 | TRBD2
TGCGCCAGCAGCCAAGGCCCCGGGACAGGAGGAACACCCCTCCACTTT | CASSQGPGTGGTPLHF | TRBV4-3 | - | TRBJ1-6 | TRBD1
TGTGCCAGCACCGAGGTCGGTGGCTACACCTTC | CASTEVGGYTF | TRBV28 | - | TRBJ1-2 | -
TGTGCCAGCAGTTACAGGGAGCTTGAGCAGTTCTTC | CASSYRELEQFF | TRBV6-5 | - | TRBJ2-1 | -
TGTGCCAGTAGGAACAGCGGGAAGCGTGAGCAGTACTTC | CASRNSGKREQYF | TRBV27 | few | TRBJ2-7 | TRBD2
TGTGCCGGCCTACAGAACGGGGCCAACGTCCTGACTTTC | CAGLQNGANVLTF | TRBV12-3/TRBV12-4 | - | TRBJ2-6 | -
TGTGCCAGCGGGACGGGGGGGCCGGTGGATACGCAGTATTTT | CASGTGGPVDTQYF | TRBV9 | - | TRBJ2-3 | TRBD2
TGTGCCAGCAGCCCCCGCGGCAGGGGTGGAAGCAATCAGCCCCAGCATTTT | CASSPRGRGGSNQPQHF | TRBV21-1 | - | TRBJ1-5 | -
TGTGCCAGCAGCCGGGACAGCTCTAACTATGGCTACACCTTC | CASSRDSSNYGYTF | TRBV3-1/TRBV3-2 | - | TRBJ1-2 | TRBD1
TGTGCCACCAGCCGGGCAGGGGGCAGTGGCTACACCTTC | CATSRAGGSGYTF | TRBV27 | - | TRBJ1-2 | TRBD1
TGTGCCAGCAGCCCTTATGGGCTAGCGGGAGGGCAGGGCACAGATACGCAGTATTTT | CASSPYGLAGGQGTDTQYF | TRBV7-3 | - | TRBJ2-3 | TRBD2
TGTGCCAGTACCGACAGGGGGAGCTCCTACGAGCAGTACTTC | CASTDRGSSYEQYF | TRBV6-6 | - | TRBJ2-7 | TRBD1
TGTGCCAGCAGTTTCAACGGACAGGGGAACACTGAAGCTTTCTTT | CASSFNGQGNTEAFF | TRBV28 | - | TRBJ1-1 | TRBD1
TGTGCCAGCAGTGAACAACAGGGTTATCAGCCCCAGCATTTT | CASSEQQGYQPQHF | TRBV6-1 | - | TRBJ1-5 | -
TGTGCCAGCAGCCGACCGGGACTAGCGGGGTCCACCGGGGAGCTGTTTTTT | CASSRPGLAGSTGELFF | TRBV6-6 | - | TRBJ2-2 | TRBD2
TGTGCCAGCAGTTCCGGACAGATCTATAATTCACCCCTCCACTTT | CASSSGQIYNSPLHF | TRBV28 | - | TRBJ1-6 | -
TGTGCCAGCAGTGAGGGACTAGCGGGGGGAGGGCAGTACTTC | CASSEGLAGGGQYF | TRBV9 | - | TRBJ2-4 | TRBD2
TGTGCCAGCAGTGAAGCAGGAGGACAGCATCAGCCCCAGCATTTT | CASSEAGGQHQPQHF | TRBV6-1 | few | TRBJ1-5 | -
TGTGCCAGCAGCACTGTCCCCCGGGAGCTCCCCAATTCACCCCTCCACTTT | CASSTVPRELPNSPLHF | TRBV7-6 | - | TRBJ1-6 | -
TGTGCCAGTAGGGCGACAGTGTATGAAAAACTGTTTTTT | CASRATVYEKLFF | TRBV19 | - | TRBJ1-4 | -
TGTGCCAGCACCCATGGGGAGGGAGGGGTCGAAAAACTGTTTTTT | CASTHGEGGVEKLFF | TRBV11-2 | - | TRBJ1-4 | -
TGTGCCAGCAGCTTAGGGCACCCAAGCTCCTACAATGAGCAGTTCTTC | CASSLGHPSSYNEQFF | TRBV7-9 | - | TRBJ2-1 | -
TGTGCCAGCAGTCTGACTAGCGGGGGGGCAGGCACCGGGGAGCTGTTTTTT | CASSLTSGGAGTGELFF | TRBV6-2/TRBV6-3 | - | TRBJ2-2 | TRBD2
TGTGCCAGCAGTGACTCGACTAGCGGGGGCGCGGATGAGCAGTTCTTC | CASSDSTSGGADEQFF | TRBV6-4 | - | TRBJ2-1 | TRBD2
TGTGCCAGCAGCTTGAGCGGGAGCCACAATGAGCAGTTCTTC | CASSLSGSHNEQFF | TRBV5-4 | - | TRBJ2-1 | TRBD2
TGTGCCAGCAGCCAACTAACACCGAGCTCCTATAATTCACCCCTCCACTTT | CASSQLTPSSYNSPLHF | TRBV13 | - | TRBJ1-6 | -
TGTGCCAGCAGCCCCGAAACGCTAGCGGGAAGGTACGAGCAGTACTTC | CASSPETLAGRYEQYF | TRBV7-8 | once | TRBJ2-7 | TRBD2
TGTGCCAGTAGCGTGGACAGGGGTCTAACCTACGAGCAGTACTTC | CASSVDRGLTYEQYF | TRBV19 | - | TRBJ2-7 | TRBD1
TGTGCCAGCAGCGTAAGCCTAGCGGGGGGGCTGGGTTTGGGCGACCACGAGCAGTACTTC | CASSVSLAGGLGLGDHEQYF | TRBV9 | - | TRBJ2-7 | TRBD2
- | CASSFGPGLSEQFF | TRBV7-3 | - | TRBJ2-1 | -
TGCAGCGGAGGGGAGGGCAACACTGAAGCTTTCTTT | CSGGEGNTEAFF | TRBV29-1 | - | TRBJ1-1 | -
TGCAGCGTCTCCTTATGGACGGGGGACACTGAAGCTTTCTTT | CSVSLWTGDTEAFF | TRBV29-1 | - | TRBJ1-1 | -
TGTGCCAGCAGCTTGACCCCCGCAGGAGGGCAGCCCCAGCATTTT | CASSLTPAGGQPQHF | TRBV5-6 | - | TRBJ1-5 | -
TGTGCCAGCAGTCTTCTCGCGGCGCAGGGGGCGAGTGAGCTGTTTTTT | CASSLLAAQGASELFF | TRBV27 | - | TRBJ2-2 | TRBD1
TGTGCCAGCAGTTACACACTAGCTTACGAGCAGTACTTC | CASSYTLAYEQYF | TRBV6-5 | - | TRBJ2-7 | -
TGTGCCAGCAGCAAATCAGGGTCTAATGAAAAACTGTTTTTT | CASSKSGSNEKLFF | TRBV7-9 | - | TRBJ1-4 | -
TGCGCCAGCAGCCTGGACGGGAGACGGGACACTGAAGCTTTCTTT | CASSLDGRRDTEAFF | TRBV5-1 | - | TRBJ1-1 | -
TGTGCCACCAGCAGAGCCTCTCGGCCCCAGCATTTT | CATSRASRPQHF | TRBV15 | - | TRBJ1-5 | -
TGTGCCAGCAGCCCCTACCCTAGCGGGGGCCTCTACAATGAGCAGTTCTTC | CASSPYPSGGLYNEQFF | TRBV7-2 | few | TRBJ2-1 | TRBD2
TGTGCCAGCAGCTTAGTTACAGGGGCAAACACTGAAGCTTTCTTT | CASSLVTGANTEAFF | TRBV7-9 | - | TRBJ1-1 | TRBD1
TGTGCCAGCAGCTTGTCGGGGTCGAACACTGAAGCTTTCTTT | CASSLSGSNTEAFF | TRBV7-8 | once | TRBJ1-1 | -
TGTGCCAGCAGCCCAGCGGACAGCCGCTATGGCTACACCTTC | CASSPADSRYGYTF | TRBV9 | few | TRBJ1-2 | -
TGTGCCAGCAGCCTGTACTATGGCTACACCTTC | CASSLYYGYTF | TRBV28 | - | TRBJ1-2 | -
TGTGCCAGCAGTTACTCACCGGGACAGGGGGCAGATACGCAGTATTTT | CASSYSPGQGADTQYF | TRBV6-2/TRBV6-3 | - | TRBJ2-3 | TRBD1
TGTGCCAGCAGCGTGGGACAGGGTATGAGCTACACCTTC | CASSVGQGMSYTF | TRBV9 | once | TRBJ1-2 | TRBD1
TGTGCCAGTAGTAGGGGGGGCCTTGTGAACACTGAAGCTTTCTTT | CASSRGGLVNTEAFF | TRBV19 | - | TRBJ1-1 | -